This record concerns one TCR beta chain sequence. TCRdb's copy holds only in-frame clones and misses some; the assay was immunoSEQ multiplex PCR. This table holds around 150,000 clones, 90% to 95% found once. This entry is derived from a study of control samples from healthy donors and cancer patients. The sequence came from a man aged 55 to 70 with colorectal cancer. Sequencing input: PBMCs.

The CDR3 DNA follows: TGTGCTAGTGGTTTCTTCCGCGAGTCTAAGGGAACTGAAGCTTTCTTT. Protein sequence: CASGFFRESKGTEAFF. This chain connects TRBV12-5 to TRBJ1-1; no clear D gene. This CDR3 is built from 16 residues. Germline CDR1 LGHNT, CDR2 FRNRAP. The V end lost 3 bases, the J end lost 5 bases, and 19 bases lay between the germline ends.